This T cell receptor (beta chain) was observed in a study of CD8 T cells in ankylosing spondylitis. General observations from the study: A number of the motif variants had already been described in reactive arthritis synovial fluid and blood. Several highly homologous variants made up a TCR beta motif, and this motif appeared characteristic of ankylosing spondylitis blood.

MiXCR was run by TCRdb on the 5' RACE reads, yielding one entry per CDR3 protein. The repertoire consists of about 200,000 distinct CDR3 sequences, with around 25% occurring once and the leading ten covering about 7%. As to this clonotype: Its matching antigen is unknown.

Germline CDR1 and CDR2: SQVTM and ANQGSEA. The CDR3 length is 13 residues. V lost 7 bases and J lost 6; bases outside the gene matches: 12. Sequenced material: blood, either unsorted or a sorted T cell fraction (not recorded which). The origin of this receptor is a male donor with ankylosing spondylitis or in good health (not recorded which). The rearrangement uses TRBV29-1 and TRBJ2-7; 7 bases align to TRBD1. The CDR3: CSGSDRVGSEQYF. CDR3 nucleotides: TGCAGCGGTTCAGACAGGGTGGGCTCCGAGCAGTACTTC.